Listed here is a single T cell receptor (beta chain). No antigen is known for it. This table comes from immunoSEQ multiplex PCR, and its TCRdb copy is limited to in-frame clones, with some not included. This sample carries around 700,000 clones, more than 70% of them seen once, and the ten largest clones take 1.5% to 2%. The length of the CDR3 is 16 residues. The sample comes from a study of shared clonotypes between healthy human individuals. Study-level information: A few men and two women, aged 18 to 49, were donors. Overall study findings and caveats: It was the non-shared clonotypes that had lower generation probabilities than clonotypes shared by all four donors. Only blood underwent sampling, and tissue repertoires likely differ.

What was sequenced was memory CD4+ T cells sorted from blood. Subset meaning: CD45RA-negative fraction. The chain joins TRBV21-1 to TRBJ1-5; the tabulated D call, TRBD1, remains unverified against the DNA. TRBV21-1 is flagged as a pseudogene. The receptor comes from a woman younger than 45 in good health. The CDR3 sequence: CASSKVGQYGIQPQHF. CDR3 coding DNA: TGTGCCAGCAGCAAAGTAGGACAGTATGGGATCCAGCCCCAGCATTTT.